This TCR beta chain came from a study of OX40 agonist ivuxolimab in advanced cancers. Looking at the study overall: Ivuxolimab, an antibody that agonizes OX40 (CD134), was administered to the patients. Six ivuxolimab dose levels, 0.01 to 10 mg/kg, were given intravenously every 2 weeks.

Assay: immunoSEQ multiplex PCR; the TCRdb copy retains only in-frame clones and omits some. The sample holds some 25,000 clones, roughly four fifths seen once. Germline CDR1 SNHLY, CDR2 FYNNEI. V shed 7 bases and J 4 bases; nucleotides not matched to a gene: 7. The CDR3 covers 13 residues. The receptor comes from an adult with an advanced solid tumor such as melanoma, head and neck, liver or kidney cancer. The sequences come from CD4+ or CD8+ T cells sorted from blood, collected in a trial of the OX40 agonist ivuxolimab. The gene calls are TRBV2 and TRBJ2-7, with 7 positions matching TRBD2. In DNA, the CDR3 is TGTGCCAGCACCACGAGGGAGGGGTACGAGCAGTACTTC. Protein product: CASTTREGYEQYF.